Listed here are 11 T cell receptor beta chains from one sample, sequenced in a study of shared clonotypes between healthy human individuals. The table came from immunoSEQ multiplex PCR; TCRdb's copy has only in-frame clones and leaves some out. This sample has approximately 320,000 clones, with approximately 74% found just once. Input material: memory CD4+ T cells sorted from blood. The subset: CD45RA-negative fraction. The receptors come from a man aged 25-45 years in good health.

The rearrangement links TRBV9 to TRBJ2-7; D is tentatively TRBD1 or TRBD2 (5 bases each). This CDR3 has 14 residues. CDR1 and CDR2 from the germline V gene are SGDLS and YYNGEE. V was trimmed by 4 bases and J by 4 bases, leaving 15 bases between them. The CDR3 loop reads CASSFGTHGYEQYF. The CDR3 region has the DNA TGTGCCAGCAGCTTCGGGACCCATGGGTACGAGCAGTACTTC.

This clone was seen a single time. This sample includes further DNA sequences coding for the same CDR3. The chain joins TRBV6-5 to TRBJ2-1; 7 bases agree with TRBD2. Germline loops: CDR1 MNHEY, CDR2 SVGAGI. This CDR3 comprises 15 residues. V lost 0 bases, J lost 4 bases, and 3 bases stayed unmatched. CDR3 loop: CASSYSGGSYNEQFF. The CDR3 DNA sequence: TGTGCCAGCAGTTACTCTGGCGGGAGTTACAATGAGCAGTTCTTC.

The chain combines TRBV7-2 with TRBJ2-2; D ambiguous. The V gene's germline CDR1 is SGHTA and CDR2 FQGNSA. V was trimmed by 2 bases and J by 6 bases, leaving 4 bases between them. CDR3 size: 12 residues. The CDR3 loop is CASSLLAGELFF. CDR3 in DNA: TGTGCCAGCAGCTTATTGGCCGGGGAGCTGTTTTTT.

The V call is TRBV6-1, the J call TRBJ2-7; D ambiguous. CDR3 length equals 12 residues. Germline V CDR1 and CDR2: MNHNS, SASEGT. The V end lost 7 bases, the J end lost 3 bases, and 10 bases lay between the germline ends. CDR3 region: CASNPSYYEQYF. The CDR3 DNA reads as TGTGCCAGCAACCCCAGTTACTACGAGCAGTACTTC.

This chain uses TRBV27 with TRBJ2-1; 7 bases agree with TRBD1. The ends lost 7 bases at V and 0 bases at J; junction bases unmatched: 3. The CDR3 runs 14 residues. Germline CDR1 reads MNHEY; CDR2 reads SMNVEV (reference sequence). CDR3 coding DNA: TGTGCCAGCAAGGACAGGAGCTCCTACAATGAGCAGTTCTTC. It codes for CASKDRSSYNEQFF.

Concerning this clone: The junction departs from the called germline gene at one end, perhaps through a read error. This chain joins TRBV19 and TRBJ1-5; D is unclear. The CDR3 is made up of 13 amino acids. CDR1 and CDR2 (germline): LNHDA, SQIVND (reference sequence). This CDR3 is CATSDTRNQPQHF. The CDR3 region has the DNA TGTGCCACTAGTGACACTAGAAATCAGCCCCAGCATTTT.

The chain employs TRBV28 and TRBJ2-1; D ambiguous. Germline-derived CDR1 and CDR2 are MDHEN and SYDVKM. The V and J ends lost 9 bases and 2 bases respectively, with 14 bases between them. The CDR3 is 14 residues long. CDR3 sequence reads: CARDRKNTYNEQFF. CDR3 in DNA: TGTGCCAGGGACCGAAAGAATACCTACAATGAGCAGTTCTTC.

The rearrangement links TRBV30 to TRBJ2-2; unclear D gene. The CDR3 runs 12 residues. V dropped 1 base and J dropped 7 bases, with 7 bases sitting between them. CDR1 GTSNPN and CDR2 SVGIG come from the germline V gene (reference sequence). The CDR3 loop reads CAWSATVGELFF. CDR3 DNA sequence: TGTGCCTGGAGTGCGACGGTCGGGGAGCTGTTTTTT.

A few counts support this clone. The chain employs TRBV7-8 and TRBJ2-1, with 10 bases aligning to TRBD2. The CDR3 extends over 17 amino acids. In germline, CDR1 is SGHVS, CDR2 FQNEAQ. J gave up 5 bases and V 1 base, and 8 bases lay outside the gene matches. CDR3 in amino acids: CASSLGVGTSANNEQFF. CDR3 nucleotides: TGTGCCAGCAGCTTAGGGGTGGGGACTAGCGCCAACAATGAGCAGTTCTTC.

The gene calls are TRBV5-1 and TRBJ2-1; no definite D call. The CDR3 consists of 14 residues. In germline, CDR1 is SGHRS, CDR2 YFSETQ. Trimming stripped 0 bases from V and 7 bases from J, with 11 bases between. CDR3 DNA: TGCGCCAGCAGCTTGGCCACTACTGCGAATGAGCAGTTCTTC. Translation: CASSLATTANEQFF.

The CDR3: CSGRNSYEQYF. In DNA form, the CDR3 reads TGCAGCGGGCGGAACTCCTACGAGCAGTACTTC. The rearrangement uses TRBV29-1 and TRBJ2-7, with D unresolved. The V end lost 7 bases, the J end lost 0 bases, and 7 bases lay between the germline ends. CDR1 is SQVTM and CDR2 is ANQGSEA in the germline V gene. This CDR3 is 11 amino acids long.